Described below is a single T cell receptor (beta chain) sequence and its context. This specimen belongs to a study of blood T cells in healthy people across ages. Primed by a sample-barcoded 5' primer and a J-beta primer mix, a second PCR proceeded for 7 to 11 cycles. From the 5' RACE reads, TCRdb called clonotypes with MiXCR, one entry per CDR3 protein. The sample shows approximately 790,000 distinct CDR3 sequences, approximately 67% of them seen only once. The germline V gene has CDR1 MGHDK and CDR2 SYGVNS. Trimming pared 8 bases from V and 6 bases from J, leaving 14 bases between. This CDR3 contains 12 residues.

The V and J genes are TRBV25-1 and TRBJ2-7; D could derive from TRBD1 or TRBD2 (5 bases each). The TCR sequence derives from a young man in good health. The sample consisted of blood. This CDR3 is CASEGMGREQYF. The CDR3 nucleotides read TGTGCCAGCGAAGGGATGGGACGCGAGCAGTACTTC.